A selection of T cell receptor beta chains follows, all from one sample in a study of blood T cell repertoires in COVID-19. Sequenced by immunoSEQ multiplex PCR; TCRdb stores in-frame clones only, minus some. The sample holds about 200,000 clones, roughly 80% seen once. The specimen was peripheral blood. These receptors all stem from an elderly woman with acute or convalescent COVID-19. The conserved cysteine and the conserved F or W are not part of the CDR3 here. Each record gives: V gene, J gene, clone size, D gene, CDR3 protein. A D gene is named only where the DNA matches it firmly. Where a row states a size, it is once, few, many or the class of an expanded clone; other rows omit it.

TRBV11-2	TRBJ1-1	few	-	ASKAANENTEAF
TRBV5-1	TRBJ1-2	-	TRBD1	ASRPGQGDGYT
TRBV28	TRBJ1-5	-	-	ASSSGRRVGNQPQH
TRBV19	TRBJ2-1	-	TRBD1	ASSIGGGLYNEQF
TRBV6-5	TRBJ1-2	-	TRBD1	ASSYRQGSGYT
TRBV29-1	TRBJ2-7	many	TRBD1	SVARTGSYEQY
TRBV5-8	TRBJ1-5	-	-	ASSLLAQGGSAPQH
TRBV5-4	TRBJ1-1	few	TRBD1	ASSDTGEEGEAF
TRBV4-3	TRBJ2-7	-	-	ASSQDSSAAYEQY
TRBV6-4	TRBJ2-3	-	-	ASSGEGGDTQY
TRBV7-9	TRBJ1-4	-	-	ASSLAGDGEKLF
TRBV11-3	TRBJ1-1	-	-	ASSSSALQGNGAF
TRBV18	TRBJ1-2	-	TRBD1	ASSPGQGNYGGYT
TRBV19	TRBJ1-1	-	TRBD1	ASSIDPTGAVTEAF
TRBV7-9	TRBJ2-3	-	TRBD2	ASSLERDRDTQY